This entry lists 19 T cell receptor beta chains sequenced from one sample in a study of shared clonotypes between healthy human individuals. Libraries were prepared by immunoSEQ multiplex PCR; TCRdb keeps only in-frame clonotypes and omits some of them. The table shows over 1.5 million clones, with about 98% occurring only once. The specimen was naive CD4+ T cells sorted from blood. The sample's subset: CD45RA+ positively selected. Every receptor here comes from a young man in good health.

This chain uses TRBV7-2 with TRBJ1-1; unclear D gene. V lost 5 bases and J 1 base, leaving 8 bases between the germline ends. The CDR3 consists of 13 residues. Germline CDR1 SGHTA, CDR2 FQGNSA. The CDR3 region is CASSPGPNTEAFF. In DNA form, the CDR3 reads TGTGCCAGCAGCCCTGGACCGAACACTGAAGCTTTCTTT.

A single count supports this clone. The genes are TRBV6-1 and TRBJ2-1; D is possibly TRBD2 (5 bases). Germline loops: CDR1 MNHNS, CDR2 SASEGT. The CDR3 length is 13 residues. Trimming took 4 bases from V and 6 from J, leaving 10 bases between them. The CDR3 sequence: CASSVRETNEQFF. CDR3 coding DNA: TGTGCCAGCAGTGTGAGGGAGACCAATGAGCAGTTCTTC.

The rearrangement joins TRBV7-9 to TRBJ1-1, with 7 bases lining up with TRBD1. Unmatched junction bases numbered 10, after V lost 8 bases and J lost 1 base. In germline, CDR1 is SEHNR, CDR2 FQNEAQ (reference sequence). The CDR3 is 15 residues long. The CDR3 spells CASADVRGRNTEAFF. The CDR3 region has the DNA TGTGCCAGCGCTGATGTGAGGGGGCGGAACACTGAAGCTTTCTTT.

The CDR3 DNA is TGTGCCAGCAGTTTAGTAGCGGGAGCCCCCTACGAGCAGTACTTC. Its protein product is CASSLVAGAPYEQYF. The chain uses TRBV6-5 and TRBJ2-7, with TRBD2 matching over 9 bases. From germline, CDR1 is MNHEY and CDR2 SVGAGI. The CDR3 length is 15 residues. V gave up 4 bases and J gave up 2 bases; unmatched junction bases: 6.

The chain combines TRBV5-1 with TRBJ1-2; 7 bases map to TRBD1. The CDR3 contains 18 residues. Per germline, CDR1 SGHRS and CDR2 YFSETQ. The V and J ends lost 0 bases and 1 base, in that order; junction bases with no gene match: 12. CDR3 loop: CASSLAPSDRAGNYGYTF. The DNA for the CDR3 is TGCGCCAGCAGCTTGGCCCCCTCCGACAGGGCCGGTAACTATGGCTACACCTTC.

This clone was found once. The chain uses TRBV27 and TRBJ2-3; maybe TRBD1 (6 bases). Germline V gene data show CDR1 as MNHEY and CDR2 as SMNVEV (reference sequence). The CDR3 contains 15 residues. V was pared by 5 bases and J by 2 bases, with 14 bases between. CDR3 amino acids: CASSITGTPTDTQYF. The DNA for the CDR3 is TGTGCCAGCAGTATCACCGGGACACCCACAGATACGCAGTATTTT.

The chain carries TRBV28 and TRBJ2-4, with D tentatively TRBD2 (6 bases). Germline V gene lookup returns CDR1 MDHEN and CDR2 SYDVKM. This CDR3 has 14 amino acids. Trimming took 10 bases from V and 0 from J, leaving 13 bases between them. The CDR3 region has the DNA TGTGCCACCCGCGGTAGCGGAGCCAAAAACATTCAGTACTTC. This translates into CATRGSGAKNIQYF.

This chain joins TRBV19 and TRBJ2-7; 9 bases map to TRBD1. There are 14 residues in the CDR3. Per germline, CDR1 LNHDA and CDR2 SQIVND (reference sequence). J lost 5 bases, V lost 6 bases, and 8 bases had no gene match. This CDR3 is CASSRWGQGNEQYF. The CDR3 DNA sequence: TGTGCCAGTAGCAGGTGGGGACAGGGAAACGAGCAGTACTTC.

The V call is TRBV19, the J call TRBJ2-3; unclear D gene. Germline CDR1 and CDR2: LNHDA and SQIVND (reference sequence). The CDR3 contains 11 residues. With 10 bases removed from V and 7 bases from J, the gap between germline ends came to 12 bases. The CDR3 protein is CATLGYNTQYF. The CDR3, as DNA: TGTGCCACTCTGGGTTATAATACGCAGTATTTT.

This CDR3 is CSVREVLNTEAFF. The DNA of the CDR3 is TGCAGCGTTAGGGAGGTTCTGAACACTGAAGCTTTCTTT. The chain combines TRBV29-1 with TRBJ1-1; D is unresolved. The CDR3 extends over 13 amino acids. Germline CDR1 and CDR2: SQVTM and ANQGSEA. The V and J ends lost 5 bases and 0 bases respectively, with 10 bases between them.

This clone was detected once. The chain carries TRBV19 and TRBJ1-4; D ambiguous. CDR1 is LNHDA and CDR2 is SQIVND in the germline V gene (reference sequence). The V end lost 2 bases, the J end lost 0 bases, and 10 bases lay between the germline ends. The CDR3 length is 16 residues. CDR3 amino acids: CASSIPSAPTNEKLFF. In nucleotides, the CDR3 is TGTGCCAGTAGTATACCGTCGGCACCAACTAATGAAAAACTGTTTTTT. Based on the CDR3 plus reference TRBV19 and TRBJ1-4, the full variable domain is DGGITQSPKYLFRKEGQNVTLSCEQNLNHDAMYWYRQDPGQGLRLIYYSQIVNDFQKGDIAEGYSVSREKKESFPLTVTSAQKNPTAFYLCASSIPSAPTNEKLFFGSGTQLSVL.

This sequence joins TRBV6-1 and TRBJ2-2; D gene ambiguous. The CDR3 consists of 14 residues. The V and J ends lost 7 bases and 2 bases respectively, with 11 bases between them. Germline CDR1 MNHNS, CDR2 SASEGT. In DNA, the CDR3 is TGTGCCAGCAAGATCGGCAGAAACACCGGGGAGCTGTTTTTT. Its translation: CASKIGRNTGELFF.

The chain has TRBV29-1 and TRBJ1-1; D is perhaps TRBD1 (6 bases). V gave up 7 bases and J gave up 4 bases, with 16 bases separating them. CDR1 and CDR2 from the germline V gene are SQVTM and ANQGSEA. The CDR3 covers 13 residues. This CDR3 is CSATPDRSTEAFF. For the CDR3, the DNA is TGCAGCGCAACACCCGACAGGTCCACTGAAGCTTTCTTT.

The chain joins TRBV9 to TRBJ2-2; D gene unclear. Germline-derived CDR1 and CDR2 are SGDLS and YYNGEE. Trimming pared 4 bases from V and 6 bases from J, leaving 13 bases between. The CDR3 has 14 amino acids. CDR3 in amino acids: CASSQVPGAGELFF. CDR3 sequence (DNA): TGTGCCAGCAGCCAGGTTCCCGGCGCCGGGGAGCTGTTTTTT. Full variable domain (rest looked up from reference TRBV9 and TRBJ2-2): DSGVTQTPKHLITATGQRVTLRCSPRSGDLSVYWYQQSLDQGLQFLIQYYNGEERAKGNILERFSAQQFPDLHSELNLSSLELGDSALYFCASSQVPGAGELFFGEGSRLTVL.

V gene TRBV7-6 combines with J gene TRBJ2-1, with a possible D match to TRBD1 (5 bases). V was trimmed by 1 base and J by 8 bases, leaving 15 bases between them. The CDR3 has 15 residues. Germline values: CDR1 SGHVS, CDR2 FNYEAQ. The DNA of the CDR3 is TGTGCCAGCAGCTTAGGTTTCGGAAAAGGGGATGAGCAGTTCTTC. Translation gives CASSLGFGKGDEQFF.

In nucleotides, the CDR3 is TGTGCCAGCAGTGGCCATACAGGGGGCGCTTACGAGCAGTACTTC. Its protein product is CASSGHTGGAYEQYF. V usage is TRBV25-1 and J usage is TRBJ2-7; 9 nucleotides agree with TRBD1. Germline V gives CDR1 MGHDK, CDR2 SYGVNS. Losses at the gene ends were 4 bases for V and 4 bases for J; bases not matched to a gene: 8. The length of the CDR3 is 15 residues.

V usage is TRBV7-9 and J usage is TRBJ2-2; 9 nucleotides align to TRBD1. The CDR3 has 15 residues. From germline, CDR1 is SEHNR and CDR2 FQNEAQ (reference sequence). V lost 1 base and J lost 4; bases outside the gene matches: 1. In DNA form, the CDR3 reads TGTGCCAGCAGCTTAGGGGACAGGGTCACCGGGGAGCTGTTTTTT. It yields the protein CASSLGDRVTGELFF. The complete variable domain, with remaining parts taken from reference TRBV7-9 and TRBJ2-2, reads DTGVSQNPRHKITKRGQNVTFRCDPISEHNRLYWYRQTLGQGPEFLTYFQNEAQLEKSRLLSDRFSAERPKGSFSTLEIQRTEQGDSAMYLCASSLGDRVTGELFFGEGSRLTVL.

The table lists this clone with a count of one. J is TRBJ1-1 and V is TRBV7-9; 9 bases map to TRBD1. This CDR3 comprises 14 residues. V gave up 4 bases and J gave up 7 bases; unmatched junction bases: 7. CDR1 and CDR2 (germline): SEHNR, FQNEAQ (reference sequence). DNA for the CDR3: TGTGCCAGCAGCTCGTACAGGGGGCCGGATGAAGCTTTCTTT. As protein: CASSSYRGPDEAFF.

This chain uses TRBV28 with TRBJ2-4; TRBD1 matches at 11 bases. The CDR3 is made up of 15 amino acids. The germline CDR1 and CDR2 sequences are MDHEN and SYDVKM. The junction had 3 bases not matched to a gene; V was cut back by 7 bases and J by 1 base. The CDR3 here is CASMRTGGAKNIQYF. The CDR3 bases are TGTGCCAGCATGCGGACAGGGGGCGCCAAAAACATTCAGTACTTC.